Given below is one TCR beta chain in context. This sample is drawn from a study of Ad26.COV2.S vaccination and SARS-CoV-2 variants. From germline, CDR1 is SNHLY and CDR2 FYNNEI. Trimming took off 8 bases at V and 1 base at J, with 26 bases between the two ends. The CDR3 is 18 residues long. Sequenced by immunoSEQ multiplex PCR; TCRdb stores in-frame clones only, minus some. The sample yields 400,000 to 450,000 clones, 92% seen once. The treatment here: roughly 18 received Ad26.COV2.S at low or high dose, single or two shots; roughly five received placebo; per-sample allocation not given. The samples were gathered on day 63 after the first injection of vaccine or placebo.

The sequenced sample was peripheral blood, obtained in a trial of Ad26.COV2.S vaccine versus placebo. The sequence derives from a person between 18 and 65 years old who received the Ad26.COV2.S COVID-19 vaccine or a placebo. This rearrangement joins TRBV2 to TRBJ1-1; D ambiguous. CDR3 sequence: CASLNGSPGNSKNTEAFF. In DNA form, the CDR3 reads TGTGCCAGCCTTAACGGATCCCCGGGGAACTCAAAGAACACTGAAGCTTTCTTT.